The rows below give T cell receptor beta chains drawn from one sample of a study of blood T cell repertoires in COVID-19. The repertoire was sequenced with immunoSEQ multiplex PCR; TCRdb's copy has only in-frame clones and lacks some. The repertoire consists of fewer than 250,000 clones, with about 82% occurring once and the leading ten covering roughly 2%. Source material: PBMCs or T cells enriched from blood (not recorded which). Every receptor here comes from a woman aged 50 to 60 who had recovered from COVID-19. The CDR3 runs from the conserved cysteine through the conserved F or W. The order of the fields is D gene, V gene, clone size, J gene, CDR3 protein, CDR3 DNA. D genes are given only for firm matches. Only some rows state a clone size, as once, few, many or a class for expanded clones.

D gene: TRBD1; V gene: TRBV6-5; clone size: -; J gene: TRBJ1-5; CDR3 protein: CASSYSRGQGGPQHF; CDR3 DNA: TGTGCCAGCAGTTACTCGAGAGGACAGGGAGGGCCCCAGCATTTT
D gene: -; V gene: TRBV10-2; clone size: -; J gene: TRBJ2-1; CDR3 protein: CASSEQSSYNEQFF; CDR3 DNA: TGCGCCAGCAGTGAACAGAGCTCCTACAATGAGCAGTTCTTC
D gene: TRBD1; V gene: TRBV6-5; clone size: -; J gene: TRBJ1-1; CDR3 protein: CASIQGGTEAFF; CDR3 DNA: TGTGCCAGCATTCAGGGGGGCACTGAAGCTTTCTTT
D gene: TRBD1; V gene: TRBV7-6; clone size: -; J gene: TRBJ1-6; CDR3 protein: CASSLEGGNGANSPLHF; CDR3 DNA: TGTGCCAGCAGCTTAGAAGGGGGCAACGGTGCTAATTCACCCCTCCACTTT
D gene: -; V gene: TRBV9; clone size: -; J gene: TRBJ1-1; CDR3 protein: CASSVGPNTAGSEAFF; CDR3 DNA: TGTGCCAGCAGCGTAGGACCTAACACGGCGGGGTCTGAAGCTTTCTTT
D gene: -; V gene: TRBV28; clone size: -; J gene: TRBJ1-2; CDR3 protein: CASSLLRAKDGYTF; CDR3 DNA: TGTGCCAGCAGTTTACTCAGGGCGAAGGATGGCTACACCTTC
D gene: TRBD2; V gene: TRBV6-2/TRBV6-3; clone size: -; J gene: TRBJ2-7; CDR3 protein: CASSYSVAGEWGNEQYF; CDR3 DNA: TGTGCCAGCAGTTACTCGGTAGCGGGAGAGTGGGGGAACGAGCAGTACTTC
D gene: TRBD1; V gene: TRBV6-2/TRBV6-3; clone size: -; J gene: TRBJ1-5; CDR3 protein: CASSEVPRGLFARPQHF; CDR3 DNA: TGTGCCAGCAGCGAGGTACCCAGGGGGCTATTCGCTCGGCCCCAGCATTTT
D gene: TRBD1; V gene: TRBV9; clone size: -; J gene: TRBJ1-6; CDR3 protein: CASSAQTGGNSPLHF; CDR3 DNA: TGTGCCAGCAGCGCCCAGACAGGGGGCAATTCACCCCTCCACTTT
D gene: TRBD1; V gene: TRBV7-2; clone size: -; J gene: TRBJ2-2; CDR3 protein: CASSLAPGQGWTGELFF; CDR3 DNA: TGTGCCAGCAGCTTAGCGCCGGGACAGGGTTGGACCGGGGAGCTGTTTTTT
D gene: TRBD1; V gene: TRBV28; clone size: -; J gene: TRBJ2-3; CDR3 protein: CASIKDRFEDTQYF; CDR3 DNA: TGTGCCAGCATCAAGGACAGGTTTGAAGATACGCAGTATTTT
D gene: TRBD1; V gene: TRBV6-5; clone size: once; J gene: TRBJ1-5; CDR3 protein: CASSRTGSNQPQHF; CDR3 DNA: TGTGCCAGCAGTCGGACAGGAAGCAATCAGCCCCAGCATTTT
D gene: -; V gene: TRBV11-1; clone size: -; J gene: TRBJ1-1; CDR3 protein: CASSSGFTEAFF; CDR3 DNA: TGTGCCAGCAGCTCAGGGTTCACTGAAGCTTTCTTT
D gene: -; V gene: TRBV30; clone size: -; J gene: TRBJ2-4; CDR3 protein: CAWSADTRAKNIQYF; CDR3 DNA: TGTGCCTGGAGCGCAGACACGAGAGCCAAAAACATTCAGTACTTC
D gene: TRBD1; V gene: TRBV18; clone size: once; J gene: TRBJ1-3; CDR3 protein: CASSPGQGDQRNTIYF; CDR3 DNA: TGTGCCAGCTCACCGGGACAGGGGGATCAGAGAAACACCATATATTTT
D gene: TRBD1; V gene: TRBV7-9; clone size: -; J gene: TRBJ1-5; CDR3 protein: CASSLLLGQGAGQPQHF; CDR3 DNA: TGTGCCAGCAGCCTATTACTTGGACAGGGGGCAGGTCAGCCCCAGCATTTT
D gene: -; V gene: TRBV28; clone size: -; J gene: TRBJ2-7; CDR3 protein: CASSFSGLREQYF; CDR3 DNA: TGTGCCAGCAGTTTCTCTGGACTACGCGAGCAGTACTTC
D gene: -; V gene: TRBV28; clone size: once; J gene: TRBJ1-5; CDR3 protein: CASSLGGTNSNQPQHF; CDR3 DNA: TGTGCCAGCAGTTTGGGGGGGACCAATAGCAATCAGCCCCAGCATTTT
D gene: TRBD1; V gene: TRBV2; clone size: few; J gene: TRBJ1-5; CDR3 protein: CASREQGASNQPQHF; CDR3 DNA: TGTGCCAGCAGAGAGCAGGGGGCGAGCAATCAGCCCCAGCATTTT
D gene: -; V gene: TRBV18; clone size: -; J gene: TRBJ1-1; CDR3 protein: CASSLESVRVAEAFF; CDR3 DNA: TGTGCCAGCTCACTAGAGAGCGTGAGGGTTGCTGAAGCTTTCTTT
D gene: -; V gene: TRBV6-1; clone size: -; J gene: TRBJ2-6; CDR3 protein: CASSDTSLSGANVLTF; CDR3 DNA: TGTGCCAGCAGTGACACAAGTCTCTCTGGGGCCAACGTCCTGACTTTC
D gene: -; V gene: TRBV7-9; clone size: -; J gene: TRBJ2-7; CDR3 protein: CASSLAPSTGSSYEQYF; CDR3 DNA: TGTGCCAGCAGCTTAGCCCCGTCGACTGGAAGCTCCTACGAGCAGTACTTC
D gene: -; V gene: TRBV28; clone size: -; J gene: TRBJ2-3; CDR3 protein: CASSFAGSTDTQYF; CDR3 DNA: TGTGCCAGCAGTTTCGCGGGAAGCACAGATACGCAGTATTTT
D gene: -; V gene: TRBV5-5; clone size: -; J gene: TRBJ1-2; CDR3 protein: CASSSGSGFGYGYTF; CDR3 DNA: TGTGCCAGCAGCTCGGGATCCGGGTTTGGCTATGGCTACACCTTC
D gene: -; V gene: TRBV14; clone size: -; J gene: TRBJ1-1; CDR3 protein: CASSQHLNTEAFF; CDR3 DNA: TGTGCCAGCAGCCAACATCTGAACACTGAAGCTTTCTTT
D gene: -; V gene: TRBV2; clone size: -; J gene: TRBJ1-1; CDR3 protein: CASSAGGPEAFF; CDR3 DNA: TGTGCCAGCAGTGCTGGTGGGCCTGAAGCTTTCTTT
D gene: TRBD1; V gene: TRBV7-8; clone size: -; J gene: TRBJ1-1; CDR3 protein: CASTGQANTEAFF; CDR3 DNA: TGTGCCAGCACTGGACAGGCGAACACTGAAGCTTTCTTT
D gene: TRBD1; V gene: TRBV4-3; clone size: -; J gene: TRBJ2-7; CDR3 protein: CASSQGTGLNEQYF; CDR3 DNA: TGCGCCAGCAGCCAGGGGACAGGGCTCAACGAGCAGTACTTC
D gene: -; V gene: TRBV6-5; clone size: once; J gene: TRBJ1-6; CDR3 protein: CASSYGRSYNSPLHF; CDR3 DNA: TGTGCCAGCAGTTACGGGAGGTCCTATAATTCACCCCTCCACTTT
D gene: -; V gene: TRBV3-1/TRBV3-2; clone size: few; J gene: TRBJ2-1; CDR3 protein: CASSQEVGRAYNEQFF; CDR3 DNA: TGTGCCAGCAGCCAAGAGGTCGGGAGAGCCTACAATGAGCAGTTCTTC
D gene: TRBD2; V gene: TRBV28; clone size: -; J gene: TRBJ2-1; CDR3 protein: CASSSAGGGTYNEQFF; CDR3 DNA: TGTGCCAGCAGTTCAGCGGGAGGGGGGACCTACAATGAGCAGTTCTTC
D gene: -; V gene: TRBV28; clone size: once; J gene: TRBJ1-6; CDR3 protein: CASSAETWALNSPLHF; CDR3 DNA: TGTGCCAGCAGTGCCGAGACCTGGGCCTTGAATTCACCCCTCCACTTT
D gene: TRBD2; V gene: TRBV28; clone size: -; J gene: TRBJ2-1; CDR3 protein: CASRRDPSGLRPFF; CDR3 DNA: TGTGCCAGCCGCAGAGATCCTAGCGGGCTGAGACCGTTCTTC
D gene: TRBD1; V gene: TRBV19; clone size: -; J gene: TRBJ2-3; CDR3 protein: CASSLPGTAFKQYF; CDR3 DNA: TGTGCCAGTAGCCTGCCCGGGACAGCCTTTAAGCAGTATTTT
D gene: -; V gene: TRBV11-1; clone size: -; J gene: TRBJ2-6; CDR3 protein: CASSLADSHSGANVLTF; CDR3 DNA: TGTGCCAGCAGCTTAGCAGACAGCCACTCTGGGGCCAACGTCCTGACTTTC
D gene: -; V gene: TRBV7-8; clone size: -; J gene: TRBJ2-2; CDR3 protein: CASSLARGGGTGELFF; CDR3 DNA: TGTGCCAGCAGCTTAGCGCGGGGTGGCGGCACCGGGGAGCTGTTTTTT
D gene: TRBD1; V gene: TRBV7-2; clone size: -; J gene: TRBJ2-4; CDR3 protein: CASSPDRANIQYF; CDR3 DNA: TGTGCCAGCAGCCCGGACAGGGCGAACATTCAGTACTTC
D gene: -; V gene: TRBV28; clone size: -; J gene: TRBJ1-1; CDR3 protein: CASSYRDFPAGAFF; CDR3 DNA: TGTGCCAGCAGTTACCGGGATTTCCCCGCTGGGGCTTTCTTT
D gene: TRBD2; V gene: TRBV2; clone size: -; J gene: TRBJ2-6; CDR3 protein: CASSEAHLFSGGASGANVLTF; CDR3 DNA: TGTGCCAGCAGTGAAGCCCATCTTTTTAGCGGGGGCGCCTCTGGGGCCAACGTCCTGACTTTC
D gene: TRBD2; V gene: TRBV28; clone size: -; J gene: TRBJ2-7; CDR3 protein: CASSNGLAGHYEQYF; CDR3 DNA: TGTGCCAGCAGCAATGGACTAGCGGGACACTACGAGCAGTACTTC
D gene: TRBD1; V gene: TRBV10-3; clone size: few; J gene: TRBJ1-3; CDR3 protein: CAISTGTGALLGNTIYF; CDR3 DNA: TGTGCCATCAGCACCGGGACAGGGGCCCTGCTTGGAAACACCATATATTTT
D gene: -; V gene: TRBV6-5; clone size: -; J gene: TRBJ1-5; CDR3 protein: CASAENSNQPQHF; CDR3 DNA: TGTGCCAGCGCGGAGAATAGCAATCAGCCCCAGCATTTT
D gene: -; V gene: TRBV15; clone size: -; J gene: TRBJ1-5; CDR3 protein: CATSRNSREPQHF; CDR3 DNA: TGTGCCACCAGCAGAAATTCCAGGGAGCCCCAGCATTTT
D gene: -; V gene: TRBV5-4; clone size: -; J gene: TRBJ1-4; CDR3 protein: CASSLGGGQFGGNEKLFF; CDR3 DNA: TGTGCCAGCAGCTTGGGCGGGGGCCAGTTCGGCGGCAATGAAAAACTGTTTTTT
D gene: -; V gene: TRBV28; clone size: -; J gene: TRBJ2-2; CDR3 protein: CASSSGQNTGELFF; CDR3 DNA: TGTGCCAGCAGTTCGGGACAGAACACCGGGGAGCTGTTTTTT
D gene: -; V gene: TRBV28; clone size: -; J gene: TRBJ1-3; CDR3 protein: CASSLGQPGGTIYF; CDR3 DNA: TGTGCCAGCAGTTTAGGACAGCCGGGGGGCACCATATATTTT